The sample holds a few counts of the clone carrying this T cell receptor (beta chain). Its specificity is unknown. This sample was taken from a study of post-analysis software for immune sequencing data. Study-level background: The disease courses spanned relapsing-remitting, secondary progressive and progressive-relapsing forms of multiple sclerosis.

Germline CDR1 reads MDHEN; CDR2 reads SYDVKM. With 6 bases removed from V and 3 bases from J, the gap between germline ends came to 12 bases. The length of the CDR3 is 13 residues. Libraries were made from TCR beta cDNA, and they carried unique molecular identifiers. TCRdb ran MiXCR on the PCR reads and lists one entry per CDR3 protein. The sample contains 750,000 to 900,000 distinct CDR3 sequences, around 46% of which appear only once. Study results and limitations: Controls had significantly higher normalized Chao1 diversity than multiple sclerosis patients. In patients, TRBV5-6, TRBV5-1 and TRBV20-1 belonged to five or six TRBV segments found more frequently than in controls.

Sequenced sample: blood. This clonotype was obtained from a girl aged 5-17 years with multiple sclerosis. J is TRBJ2-7 and V is TRBV28; D unclear. CDR3 bases: TGTGCCAGCAGCCCTTCAGCCCACTACGAGCAGTACTTC. Amino acids: CASSPSAHYEQYF.